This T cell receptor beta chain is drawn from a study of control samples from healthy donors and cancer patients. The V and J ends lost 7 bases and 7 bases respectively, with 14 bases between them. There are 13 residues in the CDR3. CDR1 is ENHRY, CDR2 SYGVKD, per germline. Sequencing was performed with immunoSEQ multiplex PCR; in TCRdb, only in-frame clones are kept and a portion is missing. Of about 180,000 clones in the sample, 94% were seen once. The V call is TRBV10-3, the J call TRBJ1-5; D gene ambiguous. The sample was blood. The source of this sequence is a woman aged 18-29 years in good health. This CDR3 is CAIKWGEGQPQHF. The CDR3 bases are TGTGCCATCAAGTGGGGAGAAGGACAGCCCCAGCATTTT.